The rows below give T cell receptor beta chains drawn from one sample of a study of cytomegalovirus exposure and HLA in healthy donors. The repertoire was sequenced with immunoSEQ multiplex PCR; TCRdb's copy has only in-frame clones and lacks some. Altogether roughly 81,000 clones are present, over 70% being singletons, with the ten largest covering roughly 1.9%. Material for sequencing was PBMCs. These receptors were taken from a boy aged 5-17 years in good health and CMV-seronegative. Each CDR3 is given with its conserved first and last residue. A D gene is named only where the DNA matches it firmly. Expanded clones get a size class; other rows say once, few or many, or leave the size out.

j_call: TRBJ2-1
v_call: TRBV7-2
clone_size: once
d_call: TRBD2
cdr3_aa: CASSWRGGENNEQFF
cdr3_nt: TGTGCCAGCAGCTGGCGGGGGGGCGAGAACAATGAGCAGTTCTTC

j_call: TRBJ1-6
v_call: TRBV7-2
clone_size: few
d_call: -
cdr3_aa: CASRTAYNSPLHF
cdr3_nt: TGTGCCAGCAGGACAGCCTATAATTCACCCCTCCACTTT

j_call: TRBJ2-1
v_call: TRBV6-5
clone_size: few
d_call: TRBD1
cdr3_aa: CASSRDSYNEQFF
cdr3_nt: TGTGCCAGCAGTCGGGACAGTTACAATGAGCAGTTCTTC

j_call: TRBJ2-1
v_call: TRBV4-3
clone_size: -
d_call: TRBD2
cdr3_aa: CASSHGRFPYNEQFF
cdr3_nt: TGCGCCAGCAGCCACGGGAGGTTCCCCTACAATGAGCAGTTCTTC

j_call: TRBJ1-1
v_call: TRBV4-3
clone_size: -
d_call: -
cdr3_aa: CASSHVHRELNTEAFF
cdr3_nt: TGCGCCAGCAGCCACGTGCACAGGGAACTGAACACTGAAGCTTTCTTT

j_call: TRBJ1-2
v_call: TRBV5-6
clone_size: once
d_call: -
cdr3_aa: CASSWASFDYGYTF
cdr3_nt: TGTGCCAGCAGCTGGGCCAGTTTCGACTATGGCTACACCTTC

j_call: TRBJ2-1
v_call: TRBV7-2
clone_size: -
d_call: TRBD1
cdr3_aa: CASSLVTGGRNNEQFF
cdr3_nt: TGTGCCAGCAGCTTAGTGACAGGGGGGAGGAACAATGAGCAGTTCTTC

j_call: TRBJ2-3
v_call: TRBV4-2
clone_size: -
d_call: TRBD2
cdr3_aa: CASSPGTSGTADTQYF
cdr3_nt: TGTGCCAGCAGCCCGGGGACTAGCGGGACAGCAGATACGCAGTATTTT

j_call: TRBJ2-1
v_call: TRBV5-1
clone_size: -
d_call: TRBD1
cdr3_aa: CASRLAGGSYNEQFF
cdr3_nt: TGCGCCAGCAGGCTCGCAGGGGGTTCCTACAATGAGCAGTTCTTC

j_call: TRBJ2-7
v_call: TRBV11-2
clone_size: -
d_call: TRBD2
cdr3_aa: CASSSPREGATYEQYF
cdr3_nt: TGTGCCAGCAGCTCGCCCAGGGAGGGAGCAACCTACGAGCAGTACTTC

j_call: TRBJ2-1
v_call: TRBV28
clone_size: -
d_call: TRBD2
cdr3_aa: CASSLAGVNNEQFF
cdr3_nt: TGTGCCAGCAGTTTAGCGGGGGTGAACAATGAGCAGTTCTTC

j_call: TRBJ1-1
v_call: TRBV7-3
clone_size: -
d_call: -
cdr3_aa: CASSSRQTNGWEAFF
cdr3_nt: TGTGCCAGCAGCTCCCGACAGACCAACGGGTGGGAAGCTTTCTTT

j_call: TRBJ2-1
v_call: TRBV30
clone_size: -
d_call: TRBD2
cdr3_aa: CAWSVRSSGSYNEQFF
cdr3_nt: TGTGCCTGGAGTGTACGTTCTAGCGGCTCCTACAATGAGCAGTTCTTC

j_call: TRBJ2-2
v_call: TRBV27
clone_size: few
d_call: TRBD2
cdr3_aa: CASTPGGANTGELFF
cdr3_nt: TGTGCCAGCACCCCCGGGGGGGCGAACACCGGGGAGCTGTTTTTT

j_call: TRBJ1-1
v_call: TRBV28
clone_size: once
d_call: TRBD1
cdr3_aa: CASSGTATRAEAFF
cdr3_nt: TGTGCCAGCAGTGGGACAGCCACCCGCGCTGAAGCTTTCTTT

j_call: TRBJ2-1
v_call: TRBV30
clone_size: -
d_call: -
cdr3_aa: CAADAGAGREQFF
cdr3_nt: TGTGCCGCGGATGCGGGGGCGGGGCGGGAGCAGTTCTTC

j_call: TRBJ2-7
v_call: TRBV30
clone_size: few
d_call: -
cdr3_aa: CAWSVPGYEQYF
cdr3_nt: TGTGCCTGGAGTGTACCAGGGTACGAGCAGTACTTC

j_call: TRBJ2-7
v_call: TRBV9
clone_size: -
d_call: TRBD2
cdr3_aa: CASSSGSGFGQYF
cdr3_nt: TGTGCCAGCAGTAGCGGGAGCGGGTTCGGGCAGTACTTC

j_call: TRBJ1-6
v_call: TRBV5-4
clone_size: -
d_call: -
cdr3_aa: CASSQANSPLHF
cdr3_nt: TGTGCCAGCAGTCAAGCCAATTCACCCCTCCACTTT

j_call: TRBJ1-6
v_call: TRBV28
clone_size: -
d_call: TRBD1
cdr3_aa: CASSKRQQGVYNSPLHF
cdr3_nt: TGTGCCAGCAGTAAACGACAACAGGGGGTCTATAATTCACCCCTCCACTTT

j_call: TRBJ2-4
v_call: TRBV2
clone_size: -
d_call: TRBD1
cdr3_aa: CASRDFGQGAAKNIQYF
cdr3_nt: TGTGCCAGCAGGGACTTTGGACAGGGGGCGGCCAAAAACATTCAGTACTTC

j_call: TRBJ2-3
v_call: TRBV9
clone_size: -
d_call: -
cdr3_aa: CASSAFAGSPTDTQYF
cdr3_nt: TGTGCCAGCAGTGCGTTTGCGGGATCTCCCACAGATACGCAGTATTTT

j_call: TRBJ2-3
v_call: TRBV7-6
clone_size: -
d_call: TRBD1
cdr3_aa: CASSFDLPRQGAGDTQYF
cdr3_nt: TGTGCCAGCAGCTTTGACCTACCGCGCCAGGGGGCGGGAGATACGCAGTATTTT

j_call: TRBJ1-2
v_call: TRBV6-5
clone_size: few
d_call: -
cdr3_aa: CASTNGGIDGYTF
cdr3_nt: TGTGCCAGCACCAACGGGGGGATTGATGGCTACACCTTC

j_call: TRBJ2-1
v_call: TRBV29-1
clone_size: -
d_call: -
cdr3_aa: CSGSPVTTYNEQFF
cdr3_nt: TGCAGCGGGTCCCCAGTTACTACCTACAATGAGCAGTTCTTC

j_call: TRBJ2-7
v_call: TRBV6-5
clone_size: -
d_call: TRBD1
cdr3_aa: CASRQGGSSYEQYF
cdr3_nt: TGTGCCAGCCGACAGGGGGGATCCTCCTACGAGCAGTACTTC

j_call: TRBJ2-7
v_call: TRBV11-2
clone_size: -
d_call: TRBD1
cdr3_aa: CASSFGGQGYEQYF
cdr3_nt: TGTGCCAGCAGCTTTGGGGGACAGGGTTACGAGCAGTACTTC

j_call: TRBJ2-3
v_call: TRBV7-2
clone_size: -
d_call: -
cdr3_aa: CASSYMYGGLVGGTDTQYF
cdr3_nt: TGTGCCAGCAGCTACATGTACGGGGGACTTGTAGGTGGCACAGATACGCAGTATTTT

j_call: TRBJ2-7
v_call: TRBV7-8
clone_size: -
d_call: -
cdr3_aa: CASEAGFEQYF
cdr3_nt: TGTGCCAGCGAGGCAGGGTTCGAGCAGTACTTC

j_call: TRBJ2-3
v_call: TRBV7-3
clone_size: -
d_call: -
cdr3_aa: CASSLNLGGDTQYF
cdr3_nt: TGTGCCAGCAGCTTAAATTTAGGAGGAGATACGCAGTATTTT

j_call: TRBJ2-1
v_call: TRBV27
clone_size: -
d_call: -
cdr3_aa: CASRGTGAYNEQFF
cdr3_nt: TGTGCCAGCAGGGGTACAGGAGCCTACAATGAGCAGTTCTTC

j_call: TRBJ1-2
v_call: TRBV7-9
clone_size: -
d_call: TRBD1
cdr3_aa: CASSSGQGFDGYTF
cdr3_nt: TGTGCCAGCAGCTCGGGACAGGGGTTTGATGGCTACACCTTC

j_call: TRBJ1-1
v_call: TRBV19
clone_size: -
d_call: -
cdr3_aa: CASLGPGVREAFF
cdr3_nt: TGTGCCAGTCTAGGGCCAGGGGTTCGGGAAGCTTTCTTT

j_call: TRBJ2-7
v_call: TRBV19
clone_size: -
d_call: TRBD1
cdr3_aa: CASSIQDRATHEQYF
cdr3_nt: TGTGCCAGTAGTATCCAGGACAGGGCTACCCACGAGCAGTACTTC

j_call: TRBJ1-1
v_call: TRBV25-1
clone_size: -
d_call: -
cdr3_aa: CASSQEGMRTEAFF
cdr3_nt: TGTGCCAGCAGTCAGGAGGGGATGCGCACTGAAGCTTTCTTT

j_call: TRBJ2-1
v_call: TRBV29-1
clone_size: -
d_call: -
cdr3_aa: CSVFVSGAGDYNEQFF
cdr3_nt: TGCAGCGTTTTCGTCTCAGGGGCCGGGGACTACAATGAGCAGTTCTTC

j_call: TRBJ1-2
v_call: TRBV4-3
clone_size: -
d_call: TRBD1
cdr3_aa: CASSQTGTGGGYTF
cdr3_nt: TGCGCCAGCAGCCAAACCGGGACAGGGGGTGGCTACACCTTC

j_call: TRBJ1-1
v_call: TRBV27
clone_size: -
d_call: -
cdr3_aa: CASSLAATMNTEAFF
cdr3_nt: TGTGCCAGCAGTTTAGCCGCGACTATGAACACTGAAGCTTTCTTT

j_call: TRBJ1-1
v_call: TRBV29-1
clone_size: -
d_call: -
cdr3_aa: CSARVGGGTEAFF
cdr3_nt: TGCAGCGCCCGAGTCGGGGGTGGTACTGAAGCTTTCTTT

j_call: TRBJ2-7
v_call: TRBV30
clone_size: -
d_call: -
cdr3_aa: CAWSVPDPNGQYF
cdr3_nt: TGTGCCTGGAGTGTACCCGATCCCAACGGGCAGTACTTC

j_call: TRBJ2-1
v_call: TRBV6-5
clone_size: -
d_call: TRBD1
cdr3_aa: CASSYRRTGSNEQFF
cdr3_nt: TGTGCCAGCAGTTACCGGCGGACAGGGAGCAATGAGCAGTTCTTC

j_call: TRBJ2-1
v_call: TRBV29-1
clone_size: -
d_call: TRBD1
cdr3_aa: CSVYSLTGGGNEQFF
cdr3_nt: TGCAGCGTTTATTCTTTGACAGGGGGAGGCAATGAGCAGTTCTTC

j_call: TRBJ2-7
v_call: TRBV7-2
clone_size: -
d_call: -
cdr3_aa: CASSSVSYEQYF
cdr3_nt: TGTGCCAGCAGCTCCGTCTCCTACGAGCAGTACTTC

j_call: TRBJ2-5
v_call: TRBV9
clone_size: few
d_call: -
cdr3_aa: CASSVRAGVETQYF
cdr3_nt: TGTGCCAGCAGCGTACGTGCAGGCGTAGAGACCCAGTACTTC

j_call: TRBJ1-3
v_call: TRBV12-5
clone_size: -
d_call: -
cdr3_aa: CASGLGAGGHLSGNTIYF
cdr3_nt: TGTGCTAGTGGTTTGGGGGCGGGGGGCCACCTCTCTGGAAACACCATATATTTT

j_call: TRBJ2-7
v_call: TRBV30
clone_size: few
d_call: TRBD1
cdr3_aa: CAWSLGQPYEQYF
cdr3_nt: TGTGCCTGGAGTTTGGGACAGCCCTACGAGCAGTACTTC

j_call: TRBJ2-1
v_call: TRBV18
clone_size: -
d_call: -
cdr3_aa: CASSPRGGAGNEQFF
cdr3_nt: TGTGCCAGCTCACCCCGAGGGGGAGCTGGCAATGAGCAGTTCTTC

j_call: TRBJ2-1
v_call: TRBV5-4
clone_size: few
d_call: TRBD2
cdr3_aa: CASSLDLAGGYNEQFF
cdr3_nt: TGTGCCAGCAGCTTGGATTTAGCGGGGGGGTACAATGAGCAGTTCTTC

j_call: TRBJ1-2
v_call: TRBV30
clone_size: -
d_call: TRBD1
cdr3_aa: CAWSVQQGPYGYTF
cdr3_nt: TGTGCCTGGAGTGTACAACAGGGGCCCTATGGCTACACCTTC

j_call: TRBJ1-1
v_call: TRBV5-1
clone_size: -
d_call: -
cdr3_aa: CASSLAQSPPEAFF
cdr3_nt: TGCGCCAGCAGCTTGGCCCAATCCCCCCCTGAAGCTTTCTTT

j_call: TRBJ1-2
v_call: TRBV9
clone_size: -
d_call: -
cdr3_aa: CASSVEDSTYGYTF
cdr3_nt: TGTGCCAGCAGCGTAGAGGACAGCACCTATGGCTACACCTTC